This is a list of T cell receptor beta chains from one sample in a study of blood T cells in healthy people across ages. TCRdb re-derived calls from the 5' RACE reads in MiXCR, one entry per CDR3 protein. Of about 680,000 distinct CDR3 sequences detected, over 45% appear once; the ten largest clones hold roughly a third. Sequenced material: blood. These receptors were obtained from a woman in her fifties or sixties in good health. Both conserved end residues are part of each CDR3. The order of the fields is clone size, J gene, D gene, V gene, CDR3 protein, CDR3 DNA. D genes are given only for firm matches. Size values are once, few and many counts, or a class for expanded clones, and some rows have none.

NA TRBJ2-7 NA TRBV20-1 CSAKRNLYEQYF TGCAGTGCTAAAAGGAATCTCTACGAGCAGTACTTC
NA TRBJ2-1 TRBD2 TRBV20-1 CSARSGGRVNEQFF TGCAGTGCTCGCTCGGGGGGTAGGGTGAATGAGCAGTTCTTC
NA TRBJ1-1 TRBD1 TRBV29-1 CSVEAGQGGTEAFF TGCAGCGTTGAAGCGGGACAGGGAGGCACTGAAGCTTTCTTT
many TRBJ2-7 TRBD2 TRBV28 CASRDSSGIRAGYEQYF TGTGCCAGCAGGGACTCTAGCGGGATCAGGGCTGGCTACGAGCAGTACTTC
NA TRBJ2-6 NA TRBV15 CATNRDLDNVLTF TGTGCCACCAACAGGGATTTGGACAACGTCCTGACTTTC
few TRBJ2-1 TRBD2 TRBV20-1 CSAIRTSNEQFF TGCAGTGCTATTAGGACTAGCAATGAGCAGTTCTTC
NA TRBJ1-1 NA TRBV6-5 CASTSYGAGDTEAFF TGTGCCAGCACAAGTTACGGGGCAGGGGACACTGAAGCTTTCTTT
NA TRBJ2-3 NA TRBV6-2/TRBV6-3 CASSYSHWTGDTQYF TGTGCCAGCAGTTACTCGCACTGGACGGGGGATACGCAGTATTTT
NA TRBJ2-1 TRBD2 TRBV4-3 CASGQDLGRGGYNEQFF TGCGCCAGCGGCCAAGATCTGGGGAGGGGAGGGTACAATGAGCAGTTCTTC
many TRBJ2-7 TRBD2 TRBV4-3 CASSQDFASGIYEQYF TGCGCCAGCAGCCAAGATTTCGCTAGCGGGATTTACGAGCAGTACTTC
NA TRBJ1-1 TRBD1 TRBV14 CASSQAQGALVTEAFF TGTGCCAGCAGCCAAGCGCAGGGGGCCCTGGTAACTGAAGCTTTCTTT
few TRBJ2-1 TRBD2 TRBV20-1 CSARGLAGARAIETDEQFF TGCAGTGCTAGAGGGTTAGCGGGAGCAAGAGCCATAGAGACGGATGAGCAGTTCTTC
NA TRBJ2-3 TRBD1 TRBV7-2 CASSRDRPSTDTQYF TGTGCTAGCAGCCGGGACAGACCTAGCACAGATACGCAGTATTTT
NA TRBJ1-1 TRBD1 TRBV4-2 CASSQGDRGVTTEAFF TGTGCCAGCAGCCAAGGGGACAGGGGGGTGACGACTGAAGCTTTCTTT
NA TRBJ1-1 NA TRBV7-9 CASRSGGPMNTEAFF TGTGCCAGCAGGTCCGGGGGACCCATGAACACTGAAGCTTTCTTT
NA TRBJ1-1 TRBD1 TRBV12-5 CASGTGTVNTEVFF TGTGCTAGTGGCACCGGGACAGTGAACACTGAAGTTTTCTTT
NA TRBJ1-5 NA TRBV9 CASSVGPMVQPQHF TGTGCCAGCAGCGTAGGTCCTATGGTCCAGCCCCAGCATTTT
NA TRBJ1-1 NA TRBV4-1 CASSHFAGEAFF TGCGCCAGCAGCCACTTCGCAGGGGAAGCTTTCTTT
NA TRBJ2-1 TRBD2 TRBV20-1 CSASGTSKQEQFF TGCAGTGCTAGCGGGACTAGTAAACAGGAGCAGTTCTTC
NA TRBJ2-7 NA TRBV28 CASSWGLARNEQYF TGTGCCAGCAGTTGGGGGCTAGCGAGAAACGAGCAGTACTTC
NA TRBJ2-5 NA TRBV5-1 CASSLNALGRQETQYF TGCGCCAGCAGCTTGAATGCATTGGGGAGGCAAGAGACCCAGTACTTC